This T cell receptor beta chain was obtained from a study of cytomegalovirus exposure and HLA in healthy donors. Study results and caveats: The study labeled more than 150 TCR beta chains cytomegalovirus-associated. Later work showed greater clonal expansion in HLA-associated TCR beta chains than in equally common others.

Note on this clone: Its matching antigen is unknown.

Researchers ran the PCR with 60 Vbeta and 13 Jbeta primers. Clones were read by immunoSEQ multiplex PCR, and TCRdb kept only the in-frame ones, dropping some. The sample lists over 95,000 clones; more than 60% were seen once. The CDR3 totals 12 residues. V gave up 3 bases and J gave up 9 bases, with 9 bases separating them. CDR1 is MNHEY and CDR2 is SMNVEV in the germline V gene (reference sequence). This sequence joins TRBV27 and TRBJ1-5, with D hard to call. The sequenced sample was PBMCs. The receptor was derived from a female donor in good health and CMV-seronegative. The chain's CDR3 is CASSFPNGPQHF. The DNA for the CDR3 is TGTGCCAGCAGTTTTCCTAATGGGCCCCAGCATTTT.